The rows below give T cell receptor beta chains drawn from one sample of a study of T cell responses to AZD1222 COVID-19 vaccine. Assay used: immunoSEQ multiplex PCR; TCRdb lists only in-frame clones, some missing. The sample has over 120,000 clones; around 87% are singletons. The sequencing used peripheral blood, collected on day 0 of AZD1222 vaccination. The receptor source for this set is an adult in good health. Each CDR3 is given with its conserved first and last residue. D genes are given only for firm matches. Only part of the rows carry a size: once, few, many, or a class if the clone is expanded.

cdr3_aa	cdr3_nt	v_call	clone_size	j_call	d_call
CAWSVRSGGSLF	TGTGCCTGGAGTGTGAGATCAGGGGGCAGCCTCTTC	TRBV30	-	TRBJ1-2	TRBD1
CASTPGTNYGYTF	TGTGCCAGCACACCAGGGACTAACTATGGCTACACCTTC	TRBV9	-	TRBJ1-2	-
CASSPGANYGYTF	TGCGCCAGCAGCCCGGGCGCTAACTATGGCTACACCTTC	TRBV5-1	-	TRBJ1-2	-
CSASSGDGSYNEQFF	TGCAGTGCTAGTTCGGGGGACGGATCCTACAATGAGCAGTTCTTC	TRBV20-1	-	TRBJ2-1	-
CASSQELAGSRNEQYF	TGCGCCAGCAGCCAAGAGCTAGCGGGATCTAGGAACGAGCAGTACTTC	TRBV4-1	-	TRBJ2-7	TRBD2
CASSAYESIPSIKAGELFF	TGTGCCAGCAGTGCTTACGAGTCGATTCCCAGTATAAAAGCCGGGGAGCTGTTTTTT	TRBV6-1	-	TRBJ2-2	-
CASSLYGATSSGNTIYF	TGCGCCAGCAGCTTGTACGGCGCGACCAGCTCTGGAAACACCATATATTTT	TRBV5-1	-	TRBJ1-3	-
CASSLAGSGSRSYNEQFF	TGCGCCAGCAGCTTGGCGGGTAGCGGGAGTCGGTCCTACAATGAGCAGTTCTTC	TRBV5-1	-	TRBJ2-1	TRBD2
CASSLEGQGYTEAFF	TGCGCCAGCAGCTTGGAGGGACAGGGCTACACTGAAGCTTTCTTT	TRBV5-1	-	TRBJ1-1	TRBD1
CASSFGTGTYNEQFF	TGTGCCAGCAGCTTCGGGACAGGGACCTACAATGAGCAGTTCTTC	TRBV13	-	TRBJ2-1	TRBD1
CASSGQDDNYGYTF	TGCGCCAGCAGCGGACAGGACGATAACTATGGCTACACCTTC	TRBV5-1	-	TRBJ1-2	TRBD1
CATSSRRGALEKLFF	TGTGCCACCAGCTCCCGAAGGGGGGCGTTGGAAAAACTGTTTTTT	TRBV15	-	TRBJ1-4	-
CASSVVRTESPSGANVLTF	TGTGCCAGCAGCGTAGTAAGAACAGAGAGTCCATCTGGGGCCAACGTCCTGACTTTC	TRBV9	once	TRBJ2-6	-
CATSEPGTGFNQPQHF	TGTGCCACCAGTGAGCCAGGGACAGGGTTTAATCAGCCCCAGCATTTT	TRBV24-1	-	TRBJ1-5	TRBD1
CASSPSLGNSPLHF	TGTGCCAGTAGTCCTTCCCTCGGGAATTCACCCCTCCACTTT	TRBV19	-	TRBJ1-6	-
CASSQDLPGLGTDTQYF	TGTGCCAGCAGCCAAGATCTTCCAGGCTTGGGCACAGATACGCAGTATTTT	TRBV14	-	TRBJ2-3	-
CASSQGGGRTTHGYTF	TGTGCCAGCAGTCAGGGCGGGGGAAGGACCACCCATGGCTACACCTTC	TRBV28	-	TRBJ1-2	-
CASSLAVLYGYTF	TGTGCCAGCAGTTTAGCAGTCTTATATGGCTACACCTTC	TRBV28	-	TRBJ1-2	-
CASSQEGRGLEKLFF	TGTGCCAGCAGCCAAGAGGGCAGGGGGCTTGAAAAACTGTTTTTT	TRBV3-1/TRBV3-2	-	TRBJ1-4	TRBD1
CASSDFVRGPYGYTF	TGTGCCAGCAGTGATTTCGTCAGGGGGCCATATGGCTACACCTTC	TRBV6-1	-	TRBJ1-2	TRBD1
CAWSVSTAIYQPQHF	TGTGCCTGGAGTGTATCGACAGCGATTTATCAGCCCCAGCATTTT	TRBV30	-	TRBJ1-5	-
CATSSRVSPYQETQYF	TGTGCCACCAGCAGTAGGGTTTCCCCGTACCAAGAGACCCAGTACTTC	TRBV15	-	TRBJ2-5	-
CASSRTPSPYEQYF	TGTGCCAGCAGTCGCACGCCTTCCCCCTACGAGCAGTACTTC	TRBV7-9	-	TRBJ2-7	-
CASSLGQAIEQYF	TGTGCCAGCAGCTTGGGACAGGCAATCGAGCAGTACTTC	TRBV5-6	-	TRBJ2-7	-
CASSFQQGVQPQHF	TGTGCCAGCAGTTTCCAGCAGGGGGTGCAGCCCCAGCATTTT	TRBV27	-	TRBJ1-5	TRBD1
CASSQRQSSGNTIYF	TGTGCCAGCAGCCAAAGACAGAGCTCTGGAAACACCATATATTTT	TRBV3-1/TRBV3-2	-	TRBJ1-3	-
CASGLGRTRADNEQFF	TGTGCTAGTGGTTTGGGAAGGACTAGAGCGGACAATGAGCAGTTCTTC	TRBV12-5	-	TRBJ2-1	TRBD2
CAWSDQGGQPQHF	TGTGCCTGGAGTGATCAGGGCGGTCAGCCCCAGCATTTT	TRBV30	-	TRBJ1-5	-
CASNYLRGHSPLHF	TGTGCCAGCAACTACCTCAGGGGGCATTCACCCCTCCACTTT	TRBV3-1/TRBV3-2	-	TRBJ1-6	TRBD1
CASSRLGSSAGNTIYF	TGTGCCAGCAGCCGATTAGGGAGTTCAGCTGGAAACACCATATATTTT	TRBV7-9	-	TRBJ1-3	-
CASSFGKSFNTGELFF	TGTGCCAGCAGCTTCGGCAAGTCTTTCAACACCGGGGAGCTGTTTTTT	TRBV5-4	-	TRBJ2-2	-
CASSHLKGNQPQHF	TGTGCCAGCAGTCACCTGAAGGGCAATCAGCCCCAGCATTTT	TRBV6-5	-	TRBJ1-5	-
CASSPEYLRTDTQYF	TGTGCCAGCAGCCCAGAATATTTGCGCACAGATACGCAGTATTTT	TRBV7-2	-	TRBJ2-3	-
CSASMTGFSYEQYF	TGCAGTGCTAGTATGACAGGGTTTTCCTACGAGCAGTACTTC	TRBV20-1	-	TRBJ2-7	TRBD1
CASSHAAGGNTEAFF	TGTGCCAGCAGCCACGCGGCAGGGGGGAACACTGAAGCTTTCTTT	TRBV7-9	once	TRBJ1-1	TRBD1
CASSPVGVAYNEQFF	TGTGCCAGCAGCCCCGTGGGAGTCGCCTACAATGAGCAGTTCTTC	TRBV6-5	-	TRBJ2-1	-
CASSTMYGYTF	TGTGCCAGCAGCACGATGTATGGCTACACCTTC	TRBV9	-	TRBJ1-2	-
CASSGGGGAEETQYF	TGTGCCAGTAGTGGTGGCGGGGGGGCCGAAGAGACCCAGTACTTC	TRBV19	-	TRBJ2-5	TRBD2
CASTPGNTIYF	TGTGCCAGCACCCCCGGAAACACCATATATTTT	TRBV28	-	TRBJ1-3	-
CAGQLRGNQPQHF	TGTGCCGGCCAGCTGCGGGGCAATCAGCCCCAGCATTTT	TRBV28	-	TRBJ1-5	-
CASSLDPGTSIDTQYF	TGTGCCAGCAGCCTCGACCCCGGGACTAGCATAGATACGCAGTATTTT	TRBV3-1/TRBV3-2	-	TRBJ2-3	TRBD2
CATAGSSGNTIYF	TGTGCCACAGCGGGGAGCTCTGGAAACACCATATATTTT	TRBV10-3	-	TRBJ1-3	-
CRGQVGTEAFF	TGCAGGGGACAGGTGGGCACTGAAGCTTTCTTT	TRBV20-1	-	TRBJ1-1	TRBD1
CASRAGTSGISDTQYF	TGTGCCAGCAGAGCAGGGACTAGCGGGATCTCAGATACGCAGTATTTT	TRBV28	-	TRBJ2-3	TRBD2
CASSFGLAGAYTGELFF	TGTGCCAGCAGCTTCGGTCTAGCGGGGGCCTACACCGGGGAGCTGTTTTTT	TRBV7-9	-	TRBJ2-2	TRBD2
CASSTRDSRVNEQFF	TGTGCCAGCAGCACCAGGGACAGTCGAGTCAATGAGCAGTTCTTC	TRBV13	-	TRBJ2-1	TRBD1
CAWQEERLDGYTF	TGTGCCTGGCAGGAGGAACGATTGGATGGCTACACCTTC	TRBV30	-	TRBJ1-2	-